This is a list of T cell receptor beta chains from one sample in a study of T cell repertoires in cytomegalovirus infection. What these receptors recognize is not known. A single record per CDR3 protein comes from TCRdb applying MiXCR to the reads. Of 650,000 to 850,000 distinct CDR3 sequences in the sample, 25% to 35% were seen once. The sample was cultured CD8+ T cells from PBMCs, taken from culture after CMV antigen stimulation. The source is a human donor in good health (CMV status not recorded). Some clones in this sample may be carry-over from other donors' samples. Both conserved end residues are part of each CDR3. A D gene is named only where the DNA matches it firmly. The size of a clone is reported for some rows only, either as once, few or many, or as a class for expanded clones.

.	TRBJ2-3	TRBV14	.	TGTGCCAGCAGCACCCGGGACATAGGGACTAGCACAGATACGCAGTATTTT	CASSTRDIGTSTDTQYF
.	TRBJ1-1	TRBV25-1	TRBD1	TGTGCCAGCAGTAAACCCGGACAGGGGAACACTGAAGCTTTCTTT	CASSKPGQGNTEAFF
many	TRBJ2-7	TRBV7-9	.	TGTGCCAGCACGAGGGGGTCAGGGAAATCCGAGCAGTACTTC	CASTRGSGKSEQYF
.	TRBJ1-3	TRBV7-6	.	TGTGCCAGCAGCTCCCTGGGAATCGGTAGTGGAAACACCATATATTTT	CASSSLGIGSGNTIYF
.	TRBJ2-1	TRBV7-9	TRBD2	TGTGCCAGCAGCTCCCCAGGGCGGGGGGTTAATGAGCAGTTCTTC	CASSSPGRGVNEQFF
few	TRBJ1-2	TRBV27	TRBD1	TGTGCCAGCAGTTTACTGGCAGGGGGCACCTATGGCTACACCTTC	CASSLLAGGTYGYTF
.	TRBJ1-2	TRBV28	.	TGTGCCAGCAGTTTACCGGGGAAGGAGGGCTACACCTTC	CASSLPGKEGYTF
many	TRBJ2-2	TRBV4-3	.	TGCGCCAGCAGCCAAGATGCCGACACCGGGGAGCTGTTTTTT	CASSQDADTGELFF
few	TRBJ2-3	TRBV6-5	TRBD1	TGTGCCAGCAGGGACAGGGGGTCGATCGGAAATACGCAGTATTTT	CASRDRGSIGNTQYF
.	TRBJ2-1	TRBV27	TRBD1	TGTGCCAGCAGTTTCATAGGGGGCGCTGGGAATGAGCAGTTCTTC	CASSFIGGAGNEQFF
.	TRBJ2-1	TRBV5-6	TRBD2	TGTGCCAGCAGCAGCCTCGGACTAGCGGGGGAGGGTGAGCAGTTCTTC	CASSSLGLAGEGEQFF
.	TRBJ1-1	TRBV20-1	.	TGCAGTGCTAGAGATTCGGGGAACACTGAAGCTTTCTTT	CSARDSGNTEAFF
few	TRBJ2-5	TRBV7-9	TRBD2	TGTGCCAGCAGCTTACCCATGGGAGGGGATCAGACCCAGTACTTC	CASSLPMGGDQTQYF
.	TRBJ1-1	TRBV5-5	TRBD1	TGTGCCAGCAGCTTGGTGGCAGGGGGCAACGTGAACACTGAAGCTTTCTTT	CASSLVAGGNVNTEAFF
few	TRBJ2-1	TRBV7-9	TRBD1	TGTGCCAGCAGTCAAGGGGGCTGGCAGTTCTTC	CASSQGGWQFF
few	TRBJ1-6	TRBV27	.	TGTGCCAGCATCGGGAGAGAGGGTCCGGCCTCCTATAATTCACCCCTCCACTTT	CASIGREGPASYNSPLHF
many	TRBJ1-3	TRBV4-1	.	TGCGCCAGCAGCCAAGAAAGAGAGACTGGAAACACCATATATTTT	CASSQERETGNTIYF
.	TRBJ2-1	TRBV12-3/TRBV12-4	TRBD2	TGTGCCAGCAGTATTAGCGGGGTCGGGGATGAGCAGTTCTTC	CASSISGVGDEQFF
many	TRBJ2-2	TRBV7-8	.	TGTGCCAGCAGTCGGCCTAGGGGATCGAACACCGGGGAGCTGTTTTTT	CASSRPRGSNTGELFF
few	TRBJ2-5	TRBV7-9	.	TGTGCCAGCAGCTTAGTCCCGGGGGATGAGACCCAGTACTTC	CASSLVPGDETQYF
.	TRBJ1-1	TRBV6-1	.	TGTGCCACCTACAGCTCGCAAGCTTTCTTT	CATYSSQAFF
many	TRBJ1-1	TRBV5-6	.	TGTGCCAGCAGCTTTCCACCCCAGGATAAGAACACTGAAGCTTTCTTT	CASSFPPQDKNTEAFF
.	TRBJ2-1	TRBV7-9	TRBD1	TGTGCCAGCAGAACCGGGACAGGGGTCTACAATGAGCAGTTCTTC	CASRTGTGVYNEQFF
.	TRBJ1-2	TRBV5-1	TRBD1	TGCGCCAGCAGCTTCGCCTTCGCGACAGGGGAGTATGGCTACACCTTC	CASSFAFATGEYGYTF
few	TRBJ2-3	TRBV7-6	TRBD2	TGTGCCAGCAGCTTGGGGGGAGCGGGGGGGTTTGATACGCAGTATTTT	CASSLGGAGGFDTQYF